The 21 T cell receptor beta chains presented below share a single source sample, sequenced in a study of human thymus T cells. Sequencing used immunoSEQ multiplex PCR; TCRdb keeps in-frame clones, though not all of them. The table has some 80,000 clones, 95% to 98% seen once. Thymus tissue for the work was resected from patients undergoing corrective heart surgery. The sequenced sample consisted of thymus tissue. The receptors stem from a boy younger than two with a congenital heart defect but otherwise immunologically healthy.

The chain has TRBV27 and TRBJ2-1; D is undetermined. This CDR3 region has 15 residues. Germline assignment: CDR1 MNHEY and CDR2 SMNVEV (reference sequence). V was shortened by 4 bases and J by 13 bases, with 23 bases between the two germline ends. The CDR3 DNA sequence: TGTGCCAGCAGTTCCTCACCCCCCGGTCCCCTCGCCCAGTTCTTC. Amino acid sequence: CASSSSPPGPLAQFF.

The chain carries TRBV19 and TRBJ2-5, with 7 bases fitting TRBD1. Germline V gives CDR1 LNHDA, CDR2 SQIVND (reference sequence). Trimming took 3 bases from V and 5 from J; bases not matched to a gene: 12. This CDR3 is 16 amino acids long. CDR3 residues: CASSIRVRQGRETQYF. DNA of the CDR3: TGTGCCAGTAGTATCCGGGTCAGACAGGGTAGGGAGACCCAGTACTTC.

This sequence joins TRBV7-6 and TRBJ2-1, with 7 bases lining up with TRBD2. CDR3 length equals 15 residues. Germline CDR1 is SGHVS and CDR2 is FNYEAQ. Unmatched junction bases numbered 9, after V lost 1 base and J lost 9 bases. The chain's CDR3 is CASSLGQRGKGEQFF. CDR3 bases: TGTGCCAGCAGCTTAGGGCAGCGGGGTAAAGGTGAGCAGTTCTTC.

The sample holds one count of this clone. The chain links TRBV7-2 to TRBJ2-2; D is unclear. V lost 2 bases and J lost 1, with 14 bases in between. This CDR3 is 17 amino acids long. The germline V gene has CDR1 SGHTA and CDR2 FQGNSA. The CDR3 protein is CASSLSRSPLNTGELFF. DNA of the CDR3: TGTGCCAGCAGCTTATCGCGGTCACCTTTGAACACCGGGGAGCTGTTTTTT.

V gene TRBV6-5 combines with J gene TRBJ2-3, with D tentatively TRBD1 (6 bases). The V end was cut by 0 bases, the J end by 6 bases, with 13 bases between. Germline CDR1 and CDR2: MNHEY and SVGAGI. The CDR3 has 15 residues. The CDR3 loop reads CASSYSWGPGDTQYF. The DNA of the CDR3 is TGTGCCAGCAGTTACTCTTGGGGGCCGGGCGATACGCAGTATTTT.

The chain joins TRBV5-4 to TRBJ2-7; 8 bases are a match to TRBD2. The length of the CDR3 is 13 residues. V shed 4 bases and J 7 bases; nucleotides not matched to a gene: 7. Germline V lookup: CDR1 SGHNT, CDR2 YYREEE (reference sequence). For the CDR3, the DNA is TGTGCCAGCAGCCCCGGACTAGCCTGGGAGCAGTACTTC. It encodes CASSPGLAWEQYF.

J is TRBJ1-2 and V is TRBV6-1; a possible D gene is TRBD1 (6 bases). Germline assignment: CDR1 MNHNS and CDR2 SASEGT. Trimming stripped 1 base from V and 6 bases from J, with 9 bases between. The CDR3 is made up of 13 amino acids. The CDR3 sequence: CASSEGTGNGYTF. The CDR3, as DNA: TGTGCCAGCAGTGAAGGAACAGGGAATGGCTACACCTTC.

This CDR3 reads CASGLGNEQFF. For the CDR3, the DNA is TGTGCCAGCGGGTTGGGCAATGAGCAGTTCTTC. The V gene is TRBV11-2, the J gene TRBJ2-1; D not resolved. V lost 8 bases, J lost 6 bases, and 8 bases lay in between. The CDR3 length is 11 residues. From germline, CDR1 is SGHAT and CDR2 FQNNGV. Full variable domain (remainder filled in from reference TRBV11-2 and TRBJ2-1): EAGVAQSPRYKIIEKRQSVAFWCNPISGHATLYWYQQILGQGPKLLIQFQNNGVVDDSQLPKDRFSAERLKGVDSTLKIQPAKLEDSAVYLCASGLGNEQFFGPGTRLTVL.

The chain links TRBV15 to TRBJ2-1; TRBD2 aligns across 8 bases. CDR3 length: 16 amino acids. The junction had 16 bases not matched to a gene; V was cut back by 10 bases and J by 5 bases. The V gene's germline CDR1 is LNHNV and CDR2 YYDKDF (reference sequence). In nucleotides, the CDR3 is TGTGCCATCACGCGGGGGGCTAACGTTCCCCACAATGAGCAGTTCTTC. Amino acids: CAITRGANVPHNEQFF. The whole variable domain, remainder taken from reference TRBV15 and TRBJ2-1, is DAMVIQNPRYQVTQFGKPVTLSCSQTLNHNVMYWYQQKSSQAPKLLFHYYDKDFNNEADTPDNFQSRRPNTSFCFLDIRSPGLGDTAMYLCAITRGANVPHNEQFFGPGTRLTVL.

The chain links TRBV4-2 to TRBJ1-2, with 8 bases fitting TRBD1. Germline lookup yields CDR1 LGHNA and CDR2 YNFKEQ. With 0 bases clipped from V and 6 bases from J, the junction kept 12 bases outside the gene matches. The CDR3 extends over 17 amino acids. DNA of the CDR3: TGTGCCAGCAGCCAAGATGGGGGCAGGGGGCTATCGGATGGCTACACCTTC. It yields the protein CASSQDGGRGLSDGYTF.

This clone was recorded once. This chain uses TRBV7-9 with TRBJ1-1; TRBD1 matches 11 bases. Germline V gives CDR1 SEHNR, CDR2 FQNEAQ (reference sequence). The CDR3 has 15 residues. Trimming cost V 5 bases and J 1 base; bases outside gene matches: 3. The CDR3 bases are TGTGCCAGCAGCCTAGGACAGGGGGCGAACACTGAAGCTTTCTTT. It is translated as CASSLGQGANTEAFF.

The rearrangement joins TRBV7-4 to TRBJ2-2, with D uncertain. V was clipped by 5 bases and J by 7 bases, with 8 bases between them. Germline CDR1 reads SGHVT; CDR2 reads SQSDAQ. This CDR3 is 12 amino acids long. The CDR3 DNA is TGTGCCAGCAGCACAAAAAACGGGGAGCTGTTTTTT. Encoded protein: CASSTKNGELFF.

The chain uses TRBV9 and TRBJ2-5, with 13 nucleotides matching TRBD2. V dropped 3 bases and J dropped 1; count of bases not matched to a gene: 3. This CDR3 is built from 16 residues. Germline loops: CDR1 SGDLS, CDR2 YYNGEE. CDR3 region: CASSARLAGGQETQYF. CDR3 nucleotide sequence: TGTGCCAGCAGCGCCAGACTAGCGGGGGGCCAAGAGACCCAGTACTTC.

The chain uses TRBV30 and TRBJ1-5, with D perhaps matching TRBD1 (6 bases). The CDR3 spans 15 residues. Trimming took off 0 bases at V and 5 bases at J, with 14 bases between the two ends. Germline CDR1 reads GTSNPN; CDR2 reads SVGIG (reference sequence). CDR3 in DNA: TGTGCCTGGAGTGTCGCGGACAGTTCCGATCAGCCCCAGCATTTT. Amino acids: CAWSVADSSDQPQHF.

This clone was recorded only once. This chain joins TRBV5-1 and TRBJ1-1, with 9 bases identical to TRBD1. The CDR3 is 13 amino acids. The V gene's germline CDR1 is SGHRS and CDR2 YFSETQ. V trimming: 2 bases; J trimming: 7 bases; junction bases outside the gene matches: 3. CDR3 sequence (DNA): TGCGCCAGCAGCTTTACAGGGGGCGATGAAGCTTTCTTT. It encodes CASSFTGGDEAFF.

The genes are TRBV10-3 and TRBJ1-1; D not certain. The CDR3 totals 14 residues. The germline V gene encodes CDR1 ENHRY and CDR2 SYGVKD. Trimming removed 4 bases from V and 2 bases from J, with 11 bases in between. Here the CDR3 reads CAISGEAGNTEAFF. CDR3 DNA: TGTGCCATCAGTGGGGAAGCTGGCAACACTGAAGCTTTCTTT.

This chain connects TRBV27 to TRBJ1-2; D remains unclear. The CDR3 is 13 residues long. V was shortened by 5 bases and J by 3 bases, with 10 bases between the two germline ends. The germline gives CDR1 MNHEY, CDR2 SMNVEV (reference sequence). CDR3 bases: TGTGCCAGCAGTCCAAGGACGGACTATGGCTACACCTTC. It codes for CASSPRTDYGYTF.

The count of this clone is one. The chain combines TRBV9 with TRBJ1-3; D possibly corresponds to TRBD1 (5 bases). CDR1 is SGDLS, CDR2 YYNGEE, per germline. This CDR3 is built from 14 residues. Between the trimmed V and J ends, which lost 4 bases and 2 bases, there was a span of 10 bases. Here the CDR3 reads CASSLGGAGNTIYF. As DNA, the CDR3 is TGTGCCAGCAGCCTGGGGGGGGCTGGAAACACCATATATTTT. The whole variable domain, filled in from reference TRBV9 and TRBJ1-3, reads DSGVTQTPKHLITATGQRVTLRCSPRSGDLSVYWYQQSLDQGLQFLIQYYNGEERAKGNILERFSAQQFPDLHSELNLSSLELGDSALYFCASSLGGAGNTIYFGEGSWLTVV.

The gene calls are TRBV10-3 and TRBJ2-1; D is possibly TRBD2 (5 bases). Germline V CDR1 and CDR2: ENHRY, SYGVKD. The CDR3 extends over 15 amino acids. V shed 4 bases and J shed 7 bases, with 17 bases lying between them. In DNA form, the CDR3 reads TGTGCCATCAGTGCCTCCTCAAATTGGAGGAATGAGCAGTTCTTC. Translating it yields CAISASSNWRNEQFF.

The gene calls are TRBV5-6 and TRBJ2-5, with D perhaps matching TRBD2 (7 bases). The germline V gene has CDR1 SGHDT and CDR2 YYEEEE. This CDR3 has 16 residues. Trimming left V 3 bases short and J 0 bases short, with 15 bases between. This CDR3 reads CASSSGGTIYQETQYF. CDR3 nucleotide sequence: TGTGCCAGCAGCTCCGGGGGGACAATCTACCAAGAGACCCAGTACTTC.

This clone was observed once. The chain couples TRBV21-1 to TRBJ2-1; the D call of TRBD2 is as the table states it, not checked on the DNA. TRBV21-1 is deemed a pseudogene. The CDR3 extends over 23 amino acids. The CDR3 DNA follows: TGTGCCAGCAGCAAAGAAACTAGCGGGAGATCCCTTACCCCTCACCCCTTTTACAATGAGCAGTTCTTC. This sequence encodes CASSKETSGRSLTPHPFYNEQFF.